Each of the 8 T cell receptor beta chains below was sequenced from the same sample in a study of human T cells and chemical hapten exposure. TCRdb re-called the RACE reads with MiXCR, one entry per CDR3 protein. The profile covers 190,000 or so distinct CDR3 sequences, with approximately 29% appearing a single time and just under 3% taken by the ten largest. The time point is: pre-sensitization, week 0. The treatment: therapeutic diphenylcyclopropenone sensitization with weekly scalp DPC. The specimen was whole blood, collected in connection with sensitization to the hapten diphenylcyclopropenone (DPC). Receptor source: a woman aged 25 to 39 with alopecia areata. Some clones in this sample may be carry-over from other donors' samples.

This clonotype appeared once. CDR3 DNA sequence: TGCAGTGCTAGACCCTTAGGTCTCAGTGATCTCGGTGAGCAGTTCTTC. Translation gives CSARPLGLSDLGEQFF. This chain links TRBV20-1 with TRBJ2-1; D is uncertain. The CDR3 is 16 amino acids. The germline gives CDR1 DFQATT, CDR2 SNEGSKA (reference sequence). Trimming shortened V by 2 bases and J by 9 bases, and 23 bases separated the two germline ends.

Only a few counts were recorded for this clonotype. V gene TRBV27 combines with J gene TRBJ2-5; TRBD2 matches at 8 bases. With V trimmed by 4 bases and J by 6 bases, 4 bases remained unmatched. Germline loops: CDR1 MNHEY, CDR2 SMNVEV (reference sequence). The length of the CDR3 is 13 residues. CDR3 sequence (DNA): TGTGCCAGCAGTTCCAGCGGGGGCAAGACCCAGTACTTC. It yields the protein CASSSSGGKTQYF.

This clonotype was seen more than once but under ten times. The chain employs TRBV28 and TRBJ1-5; D gene unclear. The CDR3 spans 13 residues. Germline V gene lookup returns CDR1 MDHEN and CDR2 SYDVKM. V lost 6 bases to trimming and J lost 2 bases, with 8 bases between them. This CDR3 is CASSTFGNQPQHF. CDR3 sequence (DNA): TGTGCCAGCAGCACATTCGGCAATCAGCCCCAGCATTTT.

The chain joins TRBV27 to TRBJ1-1, with D uncertain. This CDR3 is built from 14 residues. The germline V and J ends were trimmed by 6 bases and 1 base, with 12 bases remaining between them. Germline CDR1 and CDR2: MNHEY and SMNVEV (reference sequence). The CDR3 region has the DNA TGTGCCAGCAGCAAAAACAGCCCGAACACTGAAGCTTTCTTT. Its translation: CASSKNSPNTEAFF.

The chain uses TRBV11-1 and TRBJ2-1, with unresolved D. The CDR3 runs to 12 residues. V lost 8 bases and J lost 4, with 9 bases in between. The V gene's germline CDR1 is SGHAT and CDR2 FQDESV (reference sequence). CDR3 sequence: CASWGGYNEQFF. The CDR3, as DNA: TGTGCCAGCTGGGGTGGGTACAATGAGCAGTTCTTC.

The chain has TRBV14 and TRBJ2-1; D may be TRBD1 or TRBD2 (5 bases each). The CDR3 covers 13 residues. The germline CDR1 and CDR2 sequences are SGHDN and FVKESK. V lost 1 base, J lost 7 bases, and 8 bases lay in between. The CDR3 bases are TGTGCCAGCAGCCAAGGGTGGGGGAATGAGCAGTTCTTC. Amino acid sequence: CASSQGWGNEQFF.

The rearrangement links TRBV20-1 to TRBJ2-3; no clear D. CDR3 size: 14 residues. Deletions cut 3 bases from V and 0 bases from J, with 10 bases between. Germline V gene data show CDR1 as DFQATT and CDR2 as SNEGSKA (reference sequence). CDR3 nucleotide sequence: TGCAGTGCTAGCTCGGTGACTAGCACAGATACGCAGTATTTT. Its protein is CSASSVTSTDTQYF.

This CDR3 is CASSYGDRRWDTQYF. The CDR3, as DNA: TGTGCCAGCAGTTACGGGGACAGGAGGTGGGATACGCAGTATTTT. The V gene is TRBV6-5, the J gene TRBJ2-3, with 8 bases that match TRBD1. After removal of 2 bases from V and 6 bases from J, the junction contained 7 bases not matched to a gene. CDR1 is MNHEY and CDR2 is SVGAGI in the germline V gene. This CDR3 spans 15 amino acids.